The 7 T cell receptor beta chains presented below share a single source sample, sequenced in a study of tumor-infiltrating lymphocytes in primary liver carcinoma. Total RNA amounting to roughly 450 ng was the source from which TCR beta cDNA was made with a constant-region primer. A slightly modified ARM-PCR protocol with three nested multiplex PCR rounds produced these TCR beta libraries. Researchers ran the first two PCR rounds for roughly 10 cycles each with TRBV1-TRBV30 forward primers and a C-beta reverse primer. TCRdb called the multiplex PCR reads again in MiXCR, with one record for every CDR3 protein. The table has about 200,000 distinct CDR3 sequences, approximately 65% seen once. For blood RNA, unsorted whole blood served as the source, and germline DNA was extracted too. The sequencing input was peripheral blood. The receptors were gathered from a woman aged 55-69 years with primary liver carcinoma and hepatitis B virus infection.

The genes are TRBV14 and TRBJ2-3, with 11 nucleotides matching TRBD2. The germline V gene has CDR1 SGHDN and CDR2 FVKESK. V trimming: 1 base; J trimming: 7 bases; junction bases outside the gene matches: 25. There are 22 residues in the CDR3. CDR3 region: CASSQGRTGWLAGGGMANTQYF. DNA of the CDR3: TGTGCCAGCAGCCAAGGTCGGACAGGGTGGCTAGCGGGAGGTGGAATGGCAAATACGCAGTATTTT.

Comments on this clonotype: An end of the junction differs from the germline gene, which may be a read error. DNA for the CDR3: TGTGCCAGCAGCTTAGGGGACGCAGGGGCCAACATCCTGACTTTC. Translating gives CASSLGDAGANILTF. The V and J genes are TRBV11-2 and TRBJ2-6, with D perhaps TRBD1 (6 bases). In germline, CDR1 is SGHAT, CDR2 FQNNGV. The CDR3 is 15 amino acids.

In the case of this clonotype: A much larger clone sits a single nucleotide away, making a read error possible. The CDR3 ends on some other residue instead of the conserved phenylalanine or tryptophan, so this is likely a read error. V usage is TRBV5-6 and J usage is TRBJ1-1; D possibly corresponds to TRBD1 (5 bases). This CDR3 is built from 14 residues. Trimming took 7 bases from V and 0 from J, leaving 13 bases between them. Germline CDR1 is SGHDT and CDR2 is YYEEEE. The CDR3 spells CASALDSMNTEAFS. CDR3 DNA sequence: TGTGCCAGCGCCCTCGACAGCATGAACACTGAAGCTTTCTCT.

This clonotype was counted at least ten times. This chain uses TRBV12-3 or TRBV12-4 with TRBJ1-3; D perhaps matches TRBD1 (5 bases). This CDR3 is built from 13 residues. V was shortened by 8 bases and J by 3 bases, with 11 bases between the two germline ends. Here the CDR3 DNA reads TGTGCCAGCCGTCGGGGGGATGGAAACACCATATATTTT. The encoded protein is CASRRGDGNTIYF.

The chain employs TRBV5-1 and TRBJ2-6; tentatively, D is TRBD1 (5 bases). The CDR3 totals 18 residues. CDR1 and CDR2 (germline): SGHRS, YFSETQ. Trimming left V 5 bases short and J 2 bases short, with 20 bases between. In DNA, the CDR3 is TGCGCCAGCAGGCTTCGACCACAGGTTGTAGCTGGGGCCAACGTCCTGACTTTC. As protein: CASRLRPQVVAGANVLTF.

This chain connects TRBV7-9 to TRBJ2-2; no clear D. This CDR3 has 13 amino acids. Germline loops: CDR1 SEHNR, CDR2 FQNEAQ (reference sequence). The V gene lost 5 bases and the J gene lost 4 bases, with 8 bases spanning the gap. CDR3 sequence reads: CASSSQFTGELFF. For the CDR3, the DNA is TGTGCCAGCAGCAGCCAGTTCACCGGGGAGCTGTTTTTT.

V is TRBV5-1 and J is TRBJ2-6; no definite D call. CDR3 size: 16 residues. Germline V lookup: CDR1 SGHRS, CDR2 YFSETQ. The ends were cut back, 4 bases at V and 0 bases at J, with 11 bases in the middle. The CDR3 nucleotides read TGCGCCAGCAGCGAGCCTCGCGTCTCTGGGGCCAACGTCCTGACTTTC. This translates into CASSEPRVSGANVLTF.